Below, 17 T cell receptor beta chains from the same sample are listed, as sequenced in a study of blood T cell repertoires in COVID-19. The table came from immunoSEQ multiplex PCR; TCRdb's copy has only in-frame clones and leaves some out. The sample has approximately 240,000 clones, 70% to 90% seen once. Sequencing was carried out using peripheral blood. Every receptor here comes from a man aged 45-65 years who had recovered from COVID-19.

This clone has only one observation. V and J are TRBV19 and TRBJ1-6; D perhaps matches TRBD1 (5 bases). Trimming took 3 bases from V and 0 from J, leaving 9 bases between them. This CDR3 is 16 amino acids long. Per the germline V gene, CDR1 is LNHDA and CDR2 is SQIVND (reference sequence). The CDR3 DNA reads TGTGCCAGTAGTATGGGGCCAGGCTCCTATAATTCACCCCTCCACTTT. Amino acid sequence: CASSMGPGSYNSPLHF. Full variable domain (missing parts from reference TRBV19 and TRBJ1-6): DGGITQSPKYLFRKEGQNVTLSCEQNLNHDAMYWYRQDPGQGLRLIYYSQIVNDFQKGDIAEGYSVSREKKESFPLTVTSAQKNPTAFYLCASSMGPGSYNSPLHFGNGTRLTVT.

This clone appeared once. The rearrangement links TRBV5-1 to TRBJ2-2, with D tentatively TRBD1 (6 bases). Per germline, CDR1 SGHRS and CDR2 YFSETQ. The CDR3 runs to 16 residues. V lost 1 base and J 4 bases, leaving 14 bases between the germline ends. CDR3: CASSLITGHRTGELFF. CDR3 DNA sequence: TGCGCCAGCAGCTTGATTACAGGGCATCGCACCGGGGAGCTGTTTTTT.

The chain is built from TRBV4-1 and TRBJ1-2, with no clear D. Trimming left V 2 bases short and J 4 bases short, with 14 bases between. Germline loops: CDR1 MGHRA, CDR2 YSYEKL. This CDR3 is built from 15 residues. The CDR3 protein is CASSQQPLTGYGYTF. The CDR3 DNA reads TGCGCCAGCAGCCAACAACCGCTGACTGGCTATGGCTACACCTTC.

This chain joins TRBV27 and TRBJ2-7; D is unresolved. Trimming stripped 4 bases from V and 3 bases from J, with 7 bases between. Looked up from germline, CDR1 is MNHEY and CDR2 is SMNVEV (reference sequence). The CDR3 spans 12 residues. The CDR3 loop is CASSSAGYEQYF. The CDR3 DNA follows: TGTGCCAGCAGTTCCGCCGGCTACGAGCAGTACTTC.

The rearrangement joins TRBV19 to TRBJ2-7; no clear D gene. Germline CDR1 reads LNHDA; CDR2 reads SQIVND (reference sequence). Trimming took off 6 bases at V and 4 bases at J, with 7 bases between the two ends. This CDR3 has 11 amino acids. CDR3 nucleotides: TGTGCCAGTAGAGACGGGTACGAGCAGTACTTC. Translating gives CASRDGYEQYF. Filled out from reference TRBV19 and TRBJ2-7, the complete variable domain reads DGGITQSPKYLFRKEGQNVTLSCEQNLNHDAMYWYRQDPGQGLRLIYYSQIVNDFQKGDIAEGYSVSREKKESFPLTVTSAQKNPTAFYLCASRDGYEQYFGPGTRLTVT.

The V call is TRBV5-1, the J call TRBJ2-5, with D possibly matching TRBD1 (6 bases). CDR1 is SGHRS, CDR2 YFSETQ, per germline. Trimming removed 4 bases from V and 0 bases from J, with 16 bases in between. The CDR3 is 16 amino acids. The CDR3 sequence: CASSAHRELHQETQYF. The CDR3 nucleotides are TGCGCCAGCAGCGCCCACAGGGAACTCCACCAAGAGACCCAGTACTTC.

The chain employs TRBV3-1 (or the pseudogene TRBV3-2) and TRBJ1-2; 12 bases agree with TRBD1. Per the germline V gene, CDR1 is LGHDT and CDR2 is YNNKEL (reference sequence). This CDR3 is built from 15 residues. After removal of 1 base from V and 7 bases from J, the junction contained 4 bases not matched to a gene. As DNA, the CDR3 is TGTGCCAGCAGCCAAGTGGGACAGGGGGCTGGTGGCTACACCTTC. Translating gives CASSQVGQGAGGYTF.

A single count supports this clone. Other nucleotide sequences from this sample produce the same CDR3. This chain joins TRBV30 and TRBJ2-7, with a tentative D call TRBD2 (5 bases). CDR1 and CDR2 from the germline V gene are GTSNPN and SVGIG (reference sequence). V lost 0 bases and J 3 bases, leaving 6 bases between the germline ends. This CDR3 contains 12 residues. CDR3 in amino acids: CAWSVGGYEQYF. In DNA form, the CDR3 reads TGTGCCTGGAGTGTTGGAGGCTACGAGCAGTACTTC.

The gene calls are TRBV18 and TRBJ2-7, with TRBD2 matching 7 bases. Trimming cost V 6 bases and J 5 bases; bases outside gene matches: 10. Germline values: CDR1 KGHSH, CDR2 LQKENI. CDR3 size: 14 residues. The DNA for the CDR3 is TGTGCCAGCTCGGCTAGCGGATCGGTGGACGAGCAGTACTTC. Translated, it gives CASSASGSVDEQYF.

The chain combines TRBV4-1 with TRBJ2-1; weak D call: TRBD1 (6 bases). CDR3 length: 15 amino acids. V gave up 3 bases and J gave up 2 bases, with 11 bases separating them. CDR1 and CDR2 (germline): MGHRA, YSYEKL. DNA of the CDR3: TGCGCCAGCAGCCATACAGGGCCGCCCTACAATGAGCAGTTCTTC. It yields the protein CASSHTGPPYNEQFF.

This chain joins TRBV5-1 and TRBJ2-2, with TRBD2 identical over 11 bases. Losses at the gene ends were 5 bases for V and 1 base for J; bases not matched to a gene: 7. Germline V lookup: CDR1 SGHRS, CDR2 YFSETQ. The CDR3 is 17 amino acids. CDR3 sequence reads: CASRPPGLAENTGELFF. The CDR3 region has the DNA TGCGCCAGCAGACCTCCGGGACTAGCGGAGAACACCGGGGAGCTGTTTTTT.

The CDR3: CASSQSGLADAYNEQFF. The CDR3 bases are TGTGCCAGCAGCCAATCAGGACTAGCGGATGCCTACAATGAGCAGTTCTTC. This sequence joins TRBV3-1 (or the pseudogene TRBV3-2) and TRBJ2-1; 10 bases align to TRBD2. The germline gives CDR1 LGHDT, CDR2 YNNKEL (reference sequence). J lost 2 bases, V lost 2 bases, and 6 bases had no gene match. This CDR3 spans 17 amino acids.

The chain carries TRBV29-1 and TRBJ1-2; TRBD1 agrees at 7 bases. Trimming took 0 bases from V and 4 from J; bases not matched to a gene: 11. Germline V gene sequence: CDR1 SQVTM, CDR2 ANQGSEA. The CDR3 contains 16 residues. The CDR3 sequence is CSVEDGWTGSGYGYTF. Written as DNA, the CDR3 is TGCAGCGTTGAAGATGGATGGACAGGATCAGGCTATGGCTACACCTTC.

J is TRBJ2-7 and V is TRBV28, with TRBD2 matching 13 bases. Germline V gene sequence: CDR1 MDHEN, CDR2 SYDVKM. This CDR3 is 17 amino acids long. V shed 6 bases and J 3 bases; nucleotides not matched to a gene: 11. DNA for the CDR3: TGTGCCAGCAGATTCTTTAGGACTAGCGGGAGTATCTACGAGCAGTACTTC. Its protein product is CASRFFRTSGSIYEQYF. The full variable domain, in which reference TRBV28 and TRBJ2-7 provide the parts outside the CDR3, is DVKVTQSSRYLVKRTGEKVFLECVQDMDHENMFWYRQDPGLGLRLIYFSYDVKMKEKGDIPEGYSVSREKKERFSLILESASTNQTSMYLCASRFFRTSGSIYEQYFGPGTRLTVT.

This CDR3 is CASSSSGSPSKPSTDTQYF. As DNA, the CDR3 is TGTGCCAGCAGCTCTAGCGGGAGTCCCTCTAAGCCTAGCACAGATACGCAGTATTTT. The gene calls are TRBV7-6 and TRBJ2-3; 10 bases match TRBD2. From germline, CDR1 is SGHVS and CDR2 FNYEAQ. V gave up 4 bases and J gave up 0 bases; unmatched junction bases: 13. The CDR3 loop spans 19 amino acids.

The genes are TRBV28 and TRBJ2-3; maybe TRBD2 (5 bases). The CDR3 contains 18 residues. From germline, CDR1 is MDHEN and CDR2 SYDVKM. Trimming took off 5 bases at V and 0 bases at J, with 21 bases between the two ends. The CDR3: CASSPDLWRASSTDTQYF. The CDR3 region has the DNA TGTGCCAGCAGTCCAGATTTATGGCGGGCTTCTAGCACAGATACGCAGTATTTT.

V is TRBV28 and J is TRBJ1-2; tentatively, D is TRBD1 (5 bases). Germline CDR1 is MDHEN and CDR2 is SYDVKM. This CDR3 comprises 15 residues. Trimming took off 5 bases at V and 4 bases at J, with 17 bases between the two ends. The CDR3 DNA follows: TGTGCCAGCAGTCTACTCCCTTCGGGGGGCTATGGCTACACCTTC. Translation gives CASSLLPSGGYGYTF.